Listed below are T cell receptor beta chains from one sample, sequenced in a study of glioma-infiltrating T cells. One entry per CDR3 protein results from TCRdb running MiXCR on the multiplex PCR reads. The sample holds around 350,000 distinct CDR3 sequences, roughly 41% seen once. Material for sequencing was glioma tissue, nonneoplastic brain tissue, or PBMCs (not recorded which). All receptors come from a human donor with low-grade glioma or glioblastoma, undergoing nonglioma brain surgery, or in good health (not recorded which). Both conserved end residues are part of each CDR3. Each record gives: V gene, clone size, J gene, D gene, CDR3 protein, CDR3 DNA. The D gene is left open where the match is weak. Clone size appears in some rows only: once, few, many, or a class for an expanded clone.

>TRBV28|.|TRBJ2-7|TRBD2
CASSLGLAEAGEQYF
TGTGCCAGCAGTTTAGGACTAGCGGAGGCTGGGGAGCAGTACTTC
>TRBV28|.|TRBJ2-1|TRBD2
CASSLATSGSSYNEQFF
TGTGCCAGCAGTTTAGCTACTAGCGGGAGCTCTTACAATGAGCAGTTCTTC
>TRBV7-6|.|TRBJ2-2|.
CASSLVQLDGELFF
TGTGCCAGCAGCTTAGTGCAGCTTGACGGGGAGCTGTTTTTT
>TRBV28|many|TRBJ2-7|TRBD2
CASSLLREGRHEQYF
TGTGCCAGCAGTTTACTAAGGGAGGGGCGGCACGAGCAGTACTTC
>TRBV4-3|many|TRBJ2-7|TRBD1
CASSDRDGQYF
TGCGCCAGCTCGGACAGGGACGGGCAGTACTTC
>TRBV12-3/TRBV12-4|.|TRBJ2-5|TRBD2
CASSLRRASGGETQYF
TGTGCCAGCAGTCTACGGAGGGCTAGCGGCGGAGAGACCCAGTACTTC
>TRBV28|many|TRBJ2-3|TRBD2
CASSIAGDSYTQYF
TGTGCCAGCAGCATAGCGGGAGATTCATATACGCAGTATTTT
>TRBV11-2|few|TRBJ2-3|.
CASSPARGDTQYF
TGTGCCAGCAGCCCGGCCAGGGGCGATACGCAGTATTTT
>TRBV7-2|many|TRBJ2-5|TRBD2
CASSYGASGLQETQYF
TGTGCCAGCAGCTATGGAGCTAGCGGCCTCCAAGAGACCCAGTACTTC
>TRBV4-3|.|TRBJ1-6|.
CASRQDPSGGDSPIHF
TGCGCCAGCAGACAGGACCCTTCTGGCGGGGATTCACCCATCCACTTT
>TRBV19|few|TRBJ1-5|TRBD1
CASSPRGDGSNQPQHF
TGTGCCAGTAGTCCCAGGGGGGACGGGTCCAATCAGCCCCAGCATTTT
>TRBV7-9|many|TRBJ2-3|TRBD2
CASSLAGGATDTQYF
TGTGCCAGCAGCTTAGCGGGAGGGGCGACAGATACGCAGTATTTT
>TRBV20-1|.|TRBJ2-1|TRBD2
CSARSGLAAGNEQFF
TGCAGTGCTAGGTCCGGACTAGCGGCAGGGAATGAGCAGTTCTTC
>TRBV2|many|TRBJ1-4|.
CASSDEGKLFF
TGTGCCAGCAGTGATGAGGGAAAACTGTTTTTT
>TRBV20-1|many|TRBJ1-1|.
CSALQGSNTEAFF
TGCAGTGCTCTCCAGGGCTCGAACACTGAAGCTTTCTTT
>TRBV20-1|many|TRBJ1-1|TRBD1
CSAPYFGDRGDTEAFF
TGCAGTGCTCCCTACTTCGGGGACAGGGGTGACACTGAAGCTTTCTTT
>TRBV4-2|.|TRBJ1-2|.
CASSQALAGGENGYTF
TGTGCCAGCAGCCAAGCTCTAGCGGGAGGGGAGAATGGCTACACCTTC
>TRBV28|.|TRBJ1-5|.
CASSSLGGGSNPKHF
TGTGCCAGCAGTTCCCTAGGGGGGGGCAGTAATCCCAAGCATTTT
>TRBV4-1|.|TRBJ2-2|.
CASSPDEGTGELFF
TGCGCCAGCAGCCCGGATGAGGGAACCGGGGAGCTGTTTTTT
>TRBV7-9|.|TRBJ1-2|.
CASSSNRVSGYTF
TGTGCCAGCAGTTCAAACCGAGTTTCCGGCTACACCTTC
>TRBV24-1|.|TRBJ1-5|TRBD1
CATSDSTGARSSQPQHF
TGTGCCACCAGTGATTCCACAGGGGCGCGTAGCAGTCAGCCCCAGCATTTT
>TRBV10-3|.|TRBJ1-2|TRBD1
CAITGRQGADGYTF
TGTGCCATCACTGGACGACAGGGGGCGGATGGCTACACCTTC
>TRBV28|few|TRBJ2-7|TRBD1
CASSPQGGQGGHEQYF
TGTGCCAGCAGTCCCCAGGGGGGACAGGGTGGACACGAGCAGTACTTC
>TRBV20-1|few|TRBJ2-3|.
CSARAGYDTQYF
TGCAGTGCTAGAGCAGGTTACGATACGCAGTATTTT
>TRBV2|.|TRBJ1-6|.
CASSRDFGDSPLHF
TGTGCCAGCAGTAGGGACTTTGGTGATTCACCCCTCCACTTT
>TRBV19|few|TRBJ2-1|.
CAASRGGYNEQFF
TGTGCCGCCAGCAGGGGGGGGTACAATGAGCAGTTCTTC
>TRBV20-1|.|TRBJ2-6|.
CSARGGVPGANVLTF
TGCAGTGCTAGAGGTGGGGTACCTGGGGCCAACGTCCTGACTTTC
>TRBV6-2/TRBV6-3|few|TRBJ2-3|TRBD2
CASSYPSGRATNTQYF
TGTGCCAGCAGTTACCCTAGCGGGAGGGCCACGAATACGCAGTATTTT
>TRBV15|once|TRBJ2-5|TRBD2
CASSTGTKETQYF
TGTGCCAGCAGTACGGGGACTAAAGAGACCCAGTACTTC
>TRBV7-9|once|TRBJ2-1|.
CASSSPRTAHRYNEQFF
TGTGCCAGCAGCTCGCCGAGGACAGCTCACCGTTACAATGAGCAGTTCTTC
>TRBV20-1|.|TRBJ2-5|TRBD2
CSEPRSAGVGETQYF
TGCAGTGAGCCCCGATCAGCGGGAGTTGGGGAGACCCAGTACTTC
>TRBV14|.|TRBJ2-1|.
CASSQSDYNEQFF
TGTGCCAGCAGCCAAAGCGACTACAATGAGCAGTTCTTC
>TRBV11-2|.|TRBJ2-5|TRBD2
CASSLVRLAGGYNQIQETQYF
TGTGCCAGCAGCTTAGTTAGACTAGCGGGAGGCTATAACCAAATCCAAGAGACCCAGTACTTC
>TRBV20-1|.|TRBJ2-2|.
CSARVAVWTGGLFF
TGCAGTGCTAGAGTTGCAGTGTGGACCGGGGGGCTGTTTTTT
>TRBV7-2|.|TRBJ1-2|.
CASSLPSIGYTF
TGTGCCAGCAGCTTACCCAGTATCGGCTACACCTTC
>TRBV20-1|few|TRBJ1-5|.
CSAEGVDNQPQHF
TGCAGTGCCGAGGGGGTTGACAATCAGCCCCAGCATTTT
>TRBV20-1|few|TRBJ2-4|.
CSAYLQEEAKNIQYF
TGCAGTGCTTACCTACAGGAAGAAGCCAAAAACATTCAGTACTTC
>TRBV6-2/TRBV6-3|many|TRBJ2-3|.
CASRARGGLADTQYF
TGTGCCAGCAGGGCCCGCGGGGGCCTCGCAGATACGCAGTATTTT
>TRBV29-1|.|TRBJ2-7|.
CSVGGVYEQYF
TGCAGCGTTGGAGGGGTGTACGAGCAGTACTTC
>TRBV11-2|.|TRBJ2-1|TRBD2
CASSFRGGSGTPSSYNEQFF
TGTGCCAGCAGCTTTCGTGGGGGTAGCGGGACGCCTAGCTCCTACAATGAGCAGTTCTTC
>TRBV6-4|.|TRBJ2-3|.
CASSDSGWSSTDTQYF
TGTGCCAGCAGTGACTCAGGCTGGTCTAGCACAGATACGCAGTATTTT
>TRBV12-3/TRBV12-4|.|TRBJ2-1|.
CASSFDEQFF
TGTGCCAGCAGTTTTGATGAGCAGTTCTTC
>TRBV19|few|TRBJ2-4|.
CASSTHPRLTKNIQYF
TGTGCCAGTAGTACGCACCCTCGCCTTACCAAAAACATTCAGTACTTC
>TRBV7-2|.|TRBJ2-7|.
CASSHSGRSYEQCF
TGTGCCAGCAGCCATTCGGGACGGTCCTACGAGCAGTGCTTC
>TRBV20-1|once|TRBJ1-1|.
CSALRTLMNTEAFF
TGCAGTGCCTTACGGACACTTATGAACACTGAAGCTTTCTTT
>TRBV19|.|TRBJ1-5|TRBD1
CASSLLGTADQPQHF
TGTGCCAGTAGTCTGCTCGGGACAGCCGATCAGCCCCAGCATTTT
>TRBV20-1|.|TRBJ2-6|TRBD2
CSALAGRSGANVLTF
TGCAGTGCCCTAGCGGGGCGCTCTGGGGCCAACGTCCTGACTTTC
>TRBV7-2|few|TRBJ2-7|.
CASTPRGASSYEQYF
TGTGCCAGCACCCCAAGGGGCGCAAGCTCCTACGAGCAGTACTTC
>TRBV19|few|TRBJ2-3|.
CASNNERSDTQYF
TGTGCCAGTAATAATGAGCGCTCAGATACGCAGTATTTT
>TRBV28|few|TRBJ2-7|.
CASSFRGGPYEQYF
TGTGCCAGCAGTTTTCGGGGAGGACCCTACGAGCAGTACTTC
>TRBV20-1|.|TRBJ1-2|TRBD1
CSSRQGYGYTF
TGCAGTTCTAGACAGGGATATGGCTACACCTTC
>TRBV7-2|.|TRBJ2-5|TRBD2
CASSMRIAGKYQETQYF
TGTGCCAGCAGCATGCGAATAGCGGGCAAGTACCAAGAGACCCAGTACTTC
>TRBV20-1|few|TRBJ2-5|.
CSARKGFETQYF
TGCAGTGCTAGAAAGGGCTTCGAGACCCAGTACTTC
>TRBV4-3|few|TRBJ2-7|TRBD1
CASSQDSTGATYEQYF
TGCGCCAGCAGCCAAGATTCGACAGGGGCAACCTACGAGCAGTACTTC
>TRBV28|.|TRBJ1-3|TRBD1
CASMGTGAGNTIYF
TGTGCCAGCATGGGGACAGGGGCTGGAAACACCATATATTTT
>TRBV3-1|.|TRBJ2-1|.
CASSQATLGKQFF
TGTGCCAGCAGCCAAGCTACCCTCGGGAAACAGTTCTTC
>TRBV7-8|.|TRBJ1-1|.
CASSARAEGEAFF
TGTGCCAGCAGCGCCCGGGCAGAGGGTGAAGCTTTCTTT
>TRBV6-1|many|TRBJ2-2|.
CASSFKYTGELFF
TGTGCCAGCAGTTTTAAATACACCGGGGAGCTGTTTTTT